This entry lists 30 T cell receptor beta chains sequenced from one sample in a study of shared T cell receptors in the human thymus. Using immunoSEQ multiplex PCR, the repertoire was profiled, and TCRdb retains in-frame clones only, with some absent. The sample contains over 650,000 clones, 87% of which appear only once. This sample was shared with a second study, whose subject was human thymus T cells.

The sequencing input was thymocytes. These receptors were collected from a boy under two years old with a congenital heart defect.

The rearrangement joins TRBV11-2 to TRBJ2-3; D might be TRBD1 (6 bases). Germline CDR1 reads SGHAT; CDR2 reads FQNNGV. V lost 1 base to trimming and J lost 5 bases, with 16 bases between them. The CDR3 consists of 16 residues. In DNA form, the CDR3 reads TGTGCCAGCAGCTTAGCGAGCGTGGGCAGGGGAGATACGCAGTATTTT. This codes for CASSLASVGRGDTQYF. Full variable domain (outside the CDR3, taken from reference TRBV11-2 and TRBJ2-3): EAGVAQSPRYKIIEKRQSVAFWCNPISGHATLYWYQQILGQGPKLLIQFQNNGVVDDSQLPKDRFSAERLKGVDSTLKIQPAKLEDSAVYLCASSLASVGRGDTQYFGPGTRLTVL.

V and J are TRBV29-1 and TRBJ2-1; 7 bases are shared with TRBD2. The CDR3 is 14 residues long. Germline trimming cut 4 bases from V and 1 base from J; bases unmatched to any gene: 4. In germline, CDR1 is SQVTM, CDR2 ANQGSEA. The CDR3 DNA sequence: TGCAGCGTTGGTGGGGGAGGGTCCTACAATGAGCAGTTCTTC. Translating it yields CSVGGGGSYNEQFF.

This chain joins TRBV5-1 and TRBJ1-1, with 7 bases aligning to TRBD1. The germline CDR1 and CDR2 sequences are SGHRS and YFSETQ. J was trimmed by 4 bases and V by 5 bases; bases with no gene match: 14. This CDR3 is 16 amino acids long. The CDR3 DNA reads as TGCGCCAGCAGTAGATTGGACAGGCATCTTGGCACTGAAGCTTTCTTT. Amino acids: CASSRLDRHLGTEAFF. Drawing the rest from reference TRBV5-1 and TRBJ1-1, the complete variable domain is KAGVTQTPRYLIKTRGQQVTLSCSPISGHRSVSWYQQTPGQGLQFLFEYFSETQRNKGNFPGRFSGRQFSNSRSEMNVSTLELGDSALYLCASSRLDRHLGTEAFFGQGTRLTVV.

The genes are TRBV30 and TRBJ1-2; TRBD1 might be the D (5 bases). CDR3 size: 14 residues. Germline V lookup: CDR1 GTSNPN, CDR2 SVGIG (reference sequence). Trimming cost V 5 bases and J 7 bases, with 20 bases left between them. CDR3 bases: TGTGCCTGGCGCCGGACATCGCTAAACGGTGGCTACACCTTC. This codes for CAWRRTSLNGGYTF.

The chain carries TRBV7-2 and TRBJ2-1, with TRBD2 identical over 10 bases. V dropped 0 bases and J dropped 8; count of bases not matched to a gene: 7. Germline CDR1 reads SGHTA; CDR2 reads FQGNSA. The CDR3 extends over 16 amino acids. The chain's CDR3 is CASSLAGPAGGDEQFF. As DNA, the CDR3 is TGTGCCAGCAGCTTAGCGGGCCCAGCGGGGGGGGATGAGCAGTTCTTC. The variable domain in full, completed from reference TRBV7-2 and TRBJ2-1, reads GAGVSQSPSNKVTEKGKDVELRCDPISGHTALYWYRQSLGQGLEFLIYFQGNSAPDKSGLPSDRFSAERTGGSVSTLTIQRTQQEDSAVYLCASSLAGPAGGDEQFFGPGTRLTVL.

This chain links TRBV14 with TRBJ1-1; D unresolved. This CDR3 comprises 15 residues. Trimming shortened V by 0 bases and J by 1 base, and 9 bases separated the two germline ends. The germline CDR1 and CDR2 sequences are SGHDN and FVKESK. The CDR3 sequence is CASSQDRRPNTEAFF. CDR3 bases: TGTGCCAGCAGCCAAGATAGGCGGCCGAACACTGAAGCTTTCTTT.

V gene TRBV29-1 combines with J gene TRBJ1-4; a weak D match, TRBD1 (6 bases). V gave up 7 bases and J gave up 8 bases, with 17 bases separating them. The CDR3 extends over 13 amino acids. CDR1 and CDR2 from the germline V gene are SQVTM and ANQGSEA. The chain's CDR3 is CSAVGADGEKLFF. For the CDR3, the DNA is TGCAGCGCCGTGGGGGCAGACGGGGAAAAACTGTTTTTT.

This clone showed up just once. This chain uses TRBV15 with TRBJ2-7, with 8 bases that match TRBD2. Trimming cost V 4 bases and J 5 bases; bases outside gene matches: 10. The CDR3 is 15 residues long. Germline CDR1 and CDR2: LNHNV and YYDKDF (reference sequence). CDR3 bases: TGTGCCACCAGCATAGGGGGAAGCGGGAGCGACGAGCAGTACTTC. It is translated as CATSIGGSGSDEQYF.

The rearrangement uses TRBV27 and TRBJ2-3; D is perhaps TRBD2 (5 bases). From germline, CDR1 is MNHEY and CDR2 SMNVEV (reference sequence). The CDR3 covers 14 residues. V dropped 5 bases and J dropped 6 bases, with 15 bases sitting between them. The CDR3 is CASSKEDWEDTQYF. CDR3 DNA: TGTGCCAGCAGTAAAGAGGACTGGGAGGATACGCAGTATTTT.

The rearrangement joins TRBV15 to TRBJ2-5; 7 bases line up with TRBD1. Per the germline V gene, CDR1 is LNHNV and CDR2 is YYDKDF (reference sequence). CDR3 length equals 15 residues. V lost 0 bases and J lost 2; bases outside the gene matches: 3. CDR3 bases: TGTGCCACCAGCAGAGAGACAGGGATGCAAGAGACCCAGTACTTC. It encodes CATSRETGMQETQYF.

The chain couples TRBV6-1 to TRBJ1-6; 9 bases are a match to TRBD1. Germline CDR1 is MNHNS and CDR2 is SASEGT. The length of the CDR3 is 20 residues. The V and J ends lost 4 bases and 7 bases, in that order; junction bases with no gene match: 20. The DNA for the CDR3 is TGTGCCAGCAGTGGTATTACCGGGACAGGGTCCGTTAGGGACAATTCACCCCTCCACTTT. It is translated as CASSGITGTGSVRDNSPLHF.

This chain uses TRBV19 with TRBJ1-5; D may be TRBD1 (5 bases). The germline CDR1 and CDR2 sequences are LNHDA and SQIVND (reference sequence). V was pared by 1 base and J by 5 bases, with 9 bases between. This CDR3 has 14 residues. CDR3 residues: CASSIGGEDQPQHF. The CDR3 DNA reads TGTGCCAGTAGTATAGGGGGGGAAGATCAGCCCCAGCATTTT.

The rearrangement joins TRBV12-5 to TRBJ1-4, with a tentative D call TRBD1 (6 bases). V was pared by 3 bases and J by 0 bases, with 17 bases between. CDR1 LGHNT and CDR2 FRNRAP come from the germline V gene. The CDR3 covers 18 residues. The CDR3: CASGFRTVESATNEKLFF. The CDR3 DNA sequence: TGTGCTAGTGGTTTCAGGACAGTGGAGTCTGCAACTAATGAAAAACTGTTTTTT.

V is TRBV9 and J is TRBJ1-5, with no clear D. The germline V gene encodes CDR1 SGDLS and CDR2 YYNGEE. With 0 bases removed from V and 2 bases from J, the gap between germline ends came to 6 bases. The CDR3 has 14 residues. This chain's CDR3 is CASSVVPGNQPQHF. In nucleotides, the CDR3 is TGTGCCAGCAGCGTAGTGCCGGGCAATCAGCCCCAGCATTTT.

V and J are TRBV13 and TRBJ1-5; the match to TRBD1 covers 11 bases. Germline V CDR1 and CDR2: PRHDT, FYEKMQ (reference sequence). The CDR3 consists of 14 residues. Losses at the gene ends were 3 bases for V and 6 bases for J; bases not matched to a gene: 1. The CDR3 region is CASSFGQGAQPQHF. Written as DNA, the CDR3 is TGTGCCAGCAGCTTTGGACAGGGGGCTCAGCCCCAGCATTTT.

The J gene is TRBJ1-3, the V gene TRBV28, with no clear D. In germline, CDR1 is MDHEN, CDR2 SYDVKM. Trimming removed 10 bases from V and 6 bases from J, with 16 bases in between. This CDR3 has 13 residues. The CDR3 reads CATGRGTVNTIYF. CDR3 in DNA: TGTGCCACGGGTCGGGGTACGGTAAACACCATATATTTT. The full variable domain, in which reference TRBV28 and TRBJ1-3 provide the parts outside the CDR3, is DVKVTQSSRYLVKRTGEKVFLECVQDMDHENMFWYRQDPGLGLRLIYFSYDVKMKEKGDIPEGYSVSREKKERFSLILESASTNQTSMYLCATGRGTVNTIYFGEGSWLTVV.

This clone was seen a handful of times. The V and J genes are TRBV27 and TRBJ2-1, with a weak D call TRBD1 (6 bases). Trimming shortened V by 5 bases and J by 8 bases, and 19 bases separated the two germline ends. The CDR3 runs to 15 residues. Germline CDR1 and CDR2: MNHEY and SMNVEV (reference sequence). CDR3 bases: TGTGCCAGCAGTACAGTCCGGACAGTAAGGGATGAGCAGTTCTTC. It encodes CASSTVRTVRDEQFF.

Turning to this clone: At one of its ends the junction is not consistent with the germline gene, which may arise from a read error. Within the sample, other DNA sequences also encode this same CDR3. The chain couples TRBV25-1 to TRBJ2-1; D not certain. Germline V gene data show CDR1 as MGHDK and CDR2 as SYGVNS. The CDR3 is 16 residues long. The CDR3 sequence is CASSEQQLSSYNEQFF. The CDR3 DNA follows: TGCGCCAGCAGTGAACAACAGCTGAGCTCCTACAATGAGCAGTTCTTC.

Only one count was recorded for this clone. The CDR3 here is CASSEPDRGNYGYTF. CDR3 in DNA: TGTGCCAGCAGTGAACCGGACAGGGGAAACTATGGCTACACCTTC. The chain recombines TRBV6-1 with TRBJ1-2; 9 nucleotides agree with TRBD1. The CDR3 has 15 residues. CDR1 and CDR2 (germline): MNHNS, SASEGT. With V trimmed by 2 bases and J by 2 bases, 3 bases remained unmatched.

The rearrangement joins TRBV14 to TRBJ1-6, with no clear D. Trimming took 0 bases from V and 5 from J, leaving 8 bases between them. CDR1 and CDR2 (germline): SGHDN, FVKESK. CDR3 size: 15 residues. The CDR3 here is CASSQDEDDNSPLHF. The CDR3 nucleotides are TGTGCCAGCAGCCAAGATGAGGATGATAATTCACCCCTCCACTTT.

V usage is TRBV5-1 and J usage is TRBJ1-1; TRBD1 is a possible D gene (6 bases). The CDR3 extends over 12 amino acids. The germline V gene encodes CDR1 SGHRS and CDR2 YFSETQ. V was clipped by 5 bases and J by 7 bases, with 12 bases between them. The CDR3 nucleotides read TGCGCCAGCAGGGGACACTTACTTGAAGCTTTCTTT. This encodes CASRGHLLEAFF.

This chain connects TRBV28 to TRBJ1-1; D may be TRBD1 (5 bases). Germline values: CDR1 MDHEN, CDR2 SYDVKM. The V end lost 3 bases, the J end lost 3 bases, and 17 bases lay between the germline ends. CDR3 length equals 16 residues. The CDR3 bases are TGTGCCAGCAGTTTGGACACAGGATGGTCGGACACTGAAGCTTTCTTT. The encoded protein is CASSLDTGWSDTEAFF.

The rearrangement uses TRBV9 and TRBJ1-2; no firm D call. CDR3 size: 16 residues. V dropped 6 bases and J dropped 4 bases, with 22 bases sitting between them. Germline V gene sequence: CDR1 SGDLS, CDR2 YYNGEE. DNA for the CDR3: TGTGCCAGCACCCCTCGGGGAAAACTGCCTCGCTATGGCTACACCTTC. Its protein is CASTPRGKLPRYGYTF.

The genes are TRBV30 and TRBJ2-7, with TRBD2 matching over 8 bases. The germline CDR1 and CDR2 sequences are GTSNPN and SVGIG (reference sequence). This CDR3 has 15 residues. Trimming cost V 0 bases and J 0 bases; bases outside gene matches: 4. CDR3 protein: CAWSVLAASSYEQYF. DNA for the CDR3: TGTGCCTGGAGTGTACTAGCGGCGAGCTCCTACGAGCAGTACTTC.

This chain links TRBV6-1 with TRBJ2-2; perhaps TRBD1 as D (5 bases). The CDR3 is made up of 13 amino acids. With 2 bases removed from V and 9 bases from J, the gap between germline ends came to 10 bases. The germline CDR1 and CDR2 sequences are MNHNS and SASEGT. The CDR3 coding sequence is TGTGCCAGCAGTGAACAGGGTTGGAGGGAGCTGTTTTTT. Its protein is CASSEQGWRELFF.

The chain has TRBV19 and TRBJ2-3, with 11 bases fitting TRBD2. This CDR3 has 15 residues. V gave up 4 bases and J gave up 4 bases; unmatched junction bases: 4. CDR1 and CDR2 from the germline V gene are LNHDA and SQIVND (reference sequence). The CDR3 sequence: CASSTLAGGADTQYF. The CDR3, as DNA: TGTGCCAGTAGTACTTTAGCGGGGGGGGCAGATACGCAGTATTTT. The variable domain in full, completed from reference TRBV19 and TRBJ2-3, reads DGGITQSPKYLFRKEGQNVTLSCEQNLNHDAMYWYRQDPGQGLRLIYYSQIVNDFQKGDIAEGYSVSREKKESFPLTVTSAQKNPTAFYLCASSTLAGGADTQYFGPGTRLTVL.

The J gene is TRBJ1-5, the V gene TRBV5-6; a weak D match, TRBD1 (5 bases). The germline V gene encodes CDR1 SGHDT and CDR2 YYEEEE. The CDR3 extends over 15 amino acids. Trimming cost V 0 bases and J 5 bases, with 12 bases left between them. The CDR3 nucleotides are TGTGCCAGCAGCTTGGAGGGGTCCTCTGATCAGCCCCAGCATTTT. It encodes CASSLEGSSDQPQHF.

This chain joins TRBV2 and TRBJ1-2; D uncertain. Germline-derived CDR1 and CDR2 are SNHLY and FYNNEI. Between the trimmed V and J ends, which lost 0 bases and 0 bases, there was a span of 11 bases. This CDR3 contains 16 residues. The DNA for the CDR3 is TGTGCCAGCAGTGAAGCGGGCCTACCTCCTAACTATGGCTACACCTTC. The encoded protein is CASSEAGLPPNYGYTF.

V is TRBV9 and J is TRBJ2-7; D possibly corresponds to TRBD2 (6 bases). The CDR3 length is 15 residues. V lost 0 bases and J lost 5, with 15 bases in between. Germline V gives CDR1 SGDLS, CDR2 YYNGEE. The CDR3 spells CASSVGGNSGDEQYF. The CDR3 coding sequence is TGTGCCAGCAGCGTAGGCGGGAACAGCGGCGACGAGCAGTACTTC.

Regarding this clone: One end of the junction is discordant with germline, which a read error may explain. The chain recombines TRBV7-9 with TRBJ2-3; TRBD1 aligns across 7 bases. The germline V gene has CDR1 SEHNR and CDR2 FQNEAQ (reference sequence). There are 11 residues in the CDR3. The CDR3 protein is CASSLASGTVF. CDR3 sequence (DNA): TGTGCCAGCAGCTTAGCGAGTGGGACAGTTTTT.